The entry below describes one TCR beta chain. Its antigen is still unknown. These data originate in a study of T cells after yellow fever vaccination. Regarding the study as a whole: In FACS-sorted repertoires, abundant clonotypes from the bulk population could appear as contaminants. Reappearing after the booster were most of the clones from primary vaccination (around 95% CD4, 70% to 90% CD8). Peaking on day 5 versus 15, the secondary response was faster but weaker.

TCRdb analysed the 5' RACE reads with MiXCR anew, one entry per CDR3 protein. The sample yields hundreds of thousands of distinct CDR3 sequences, less than 15% seen once. Germline CDR1 reads ENHRY; CDR2 reads SYGVKD. This CDR3 is 16 amino acids long. The V end was cut by 0 bases, the J end by 2 bases, with 11 bases between. The chain couples TRBV10-3 to TRBJ2-1; weak D call: TRBD2 (6 bases). Sequencing was performed on PBMCs, taken on the day of the yellow fever booster vaccination. The source is a man aged 25 to 45 who received the YFV17D yellow fever vaccine. The CDR3 loop reads CAISESPGDPYNEQFF. CDR3 nucleotides: TGTGCCATCAGTGAGTCCCCGGGAGACCCCTACAATGAGCAGTTCTTC.